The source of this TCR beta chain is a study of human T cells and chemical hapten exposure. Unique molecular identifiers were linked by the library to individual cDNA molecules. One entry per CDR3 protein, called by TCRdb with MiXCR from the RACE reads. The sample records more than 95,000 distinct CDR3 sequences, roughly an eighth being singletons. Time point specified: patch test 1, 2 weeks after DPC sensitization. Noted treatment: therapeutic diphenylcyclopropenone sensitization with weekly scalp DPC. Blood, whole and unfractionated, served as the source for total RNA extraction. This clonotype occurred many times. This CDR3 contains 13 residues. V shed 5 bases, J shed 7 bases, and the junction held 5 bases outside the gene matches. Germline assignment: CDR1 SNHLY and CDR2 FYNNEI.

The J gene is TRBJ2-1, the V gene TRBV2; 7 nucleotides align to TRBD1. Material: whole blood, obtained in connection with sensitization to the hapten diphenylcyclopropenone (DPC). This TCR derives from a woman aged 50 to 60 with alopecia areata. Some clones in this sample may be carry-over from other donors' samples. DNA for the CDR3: TGTGCCAGCAGTCCGGACAGGATTAATGAGCAGTTCTTC. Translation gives CASSPDRINEQFF.